This record concerns one T cell receptor (beta chain) sequence. The data were obtained in a study of blood T cell repertoires in COVID-19. Study overall: Both acute and convalescent COVID-19 samples were obtained from the United States, Italy and Spain. T cells, B-cell-depleted T cells, or PBMCs provided the cDNA or gDNA that served as material.

Germline V gene lookup returns CDR1 SGHNT and CDR2 YYREEE (reference sequence). CDR3 size: 16 residues. Trimming took 0 bases from V and 7 from J; bases not matched to a gene: 4. In the original workflow: How many nucleated cells were present was estimated from reference gene primer amplification. Libraries were prepared by immunoSEQ multiplex PCR; TCRdb keeps only in-frame clonotypes and omits some of them. D and trimming come from the DNA, and the V and J calls and clone size come from that table. The sample lists more than 150,000 clones, 60% to 80% occurring once. The specimen sequenced was peripheral blood. This rearrangement joins TRBV5-4 to TRBJ2-1, with TRBD2 matching over 13 bases. This sequence was found in a woman in her 70s with acute or convalescent COVID-19. CDR3: CASSLAWTSGSNEQFF. The CDR3 DNA follows: TGTGCCAGCAGCTTGGCCTGGACTAGCGGGAGTAATGAGCAGTTCTTC.